The 18 T cell receptor beta chains below were found in one sample sequenced in a study of post-analysis software for immune sequencing data. Overall study results and limits: In patients, TRBV5-6, TRBV5-1 and TRBV20-1 belonged to five or six TRBV segments found more frequently than in controls.

TCR beta libraries were prepared from cDNA with unique molecular identifiers. TCRdb re-called the PCR reads through MiXCR, storing one row per CDR3 protein. This sample yields about 400,000 distinct CDR3 sequences, of which roughly 36% are seen a single time; roughly 12% belongs to the top ten. These receptors are not linked to any known antigen. Sequences were obtained from blood. These receptors all come from a girl under 18 with multiple sclerosis.

This clonotype was detected a few times. The V call is TRBV9, the J call TRBJ2-1; 10 nucleotides match TRBD1. The ends lost 7 bases at V and 8 bases at J; junction bases unmatched: 15. There are 16 residues in the CDR3. The V gene's germline CDR1 is SGDLS and CDR2 YYNGEE. The chain's CDR3 is CASGSPDRGFRYEQFF. CDR3 DNA sequence: TGTGCCAGCGGATCCCCGGACAGGGGGTTCCGGTATGAGCAGTTCTTC.

This clonotype was seen a handful of times. The gene calls are TRBV29-1 and TRBJ2-5, with 7 bases identical to TRBD2. Losses at the gene ends were 6 bases for V and 4 bases for J; bases not matched to a gene: 11. Germline V gene lookup returns CDR1 SQVTM and CDR2 ANQGSEA. The CDR3 loop spans 14 amino acids. The DNA for the CDR3 is TGCAGCGTCGTCGGACGGGGGGAGGGAGAGACCCAGTACTTC. It yields the protein CSVVGRGEGETQYF.

This clonotype was picked up a small number of times. The chain is built from TRBV20-1 and TRBJ2-7, with unresolved D. Germline V gives CDR1 DFQATT, CDR2 SNEGSKA (reference sequence). This CDR3 has 16 residues. Deletions cut 0 bases from V and 1 base from J, with 16 bases between. The CDR3 sequence: CSARDWQEKASYEQYF. The CDR3 nucleotides are TGCAGTGCTAGAGATTGGCAGGAAAAGGCATCCTACGAGCAGTACTTC.

This clonotype was seen more than once but under ten times. The chain combines TRBV6-6 with TRBJ1-1, with D hard to call. Trimming left V 8 bases short and J 3 bases short, with 7 bases between. The length of the CDR3 is 11 residues. Germline V gene lookup returns CDR1 MNHNY and CDR2 SVGAGI (reference sequence). Written as DNA, the CDR3 is TGTGCCAGCGCTAGGGACACTGAAGCTTTCTTT. This translates into CASARDTEAFF.

Here the CDR3 reads CASSYSGAGGRPHRVTQYF. CDR3 in DNA: TGTGCCAGCAGTTACTCGGGAGCGGGGGGCCGCCCCCACAGAGTTACGCAGTATTTT. The rearrangement uses TRBV6-5 and TRBJ2-3; 9 bases map to TRBD2. Germline CDR1 and CDR2: MNHEY and SVGAGI. The CDR3 is 19 amino acids. V lost 0 bases to trimming and J lost 8 bases; unmatched junction nucleotides: 18.

Details on this clonotype: A read error may produce the germline difference seen at one junction end. The chain recombines TRBV6-2 or TRBV6-3 with TRBJ2-2; D is possibly TRBD2 (5 bases). CDR1 and CDR2 (germline): MNHEY, SVGEGT. The CDR3 spans 12 residues. The CDR3 sequence is CASSSPLGERFF. The CDR3 DNA is TGTGCCAGCAGTTCTCCGCTCGGGGAGCGGTTTTTT.

There are a few counts of this clonotype. The chain is built from TRBV14 and TRBJ1-2, with D uncertain. With 0 bases removed from V and 7 bases from J, the gap between germline ends came to 9 bases. CDR1 SGHDN and CDR2 FVKESK come from the germline V gene. CDR3 length: 13 residues. The CDR3 coding sequence is TGTGCCAGCAGCCAAGATGTTGGGTTTGGCTACACCTTC. This gives the protein CASSQDVGFGYTF. Variable domain in full (rest from reference TRBV14 and TRBJ1-2): EAGVTQFPSHSVIEKGQTVTLRCDPISGHDNLYWYRRVMGKEIKFLLHFVKESKQDESGMPNNRFLAERTGGTYSTLKVQPAELEDSGVYFCASSQDVGFGYTFGSGTRLTVV.

The rearrangement joins TRBV5-6 to TRBJ1-2; 8 bases map to TRBD1. The CDR3 runs 12 residues. The junction had 2 bases not matched to a gene; V was cut back by 4 bases and J by 6 bases. The germline V gene has CDR1 SGHDT and CDR2 YYEEEE. Here the CDR3 DNA reads TGTGCCAGCAGCAGGACAGGGCATGGCTACACCTTC. It yields the protein CASSRTGHGYTF.

This chain links TRBV5-1 with TRBJ2-3; the D gene could be TRBD1 or TRBD2 (5 bases each). This CDR3 has 14 residues. Looked up from germline, CDR1 is SGHRS and CDR2 is YFSETQ. The germline V and J ends were trimmed by 4 bases and 0 bases, with 9 bases remaining between them. The CDR3 is CASSGGPSTDTQYF. Written as DNA, the CDR3 is TGCGCCAGCAGCGGGGGACCAAGCACAGATACGCAGTATTTT.

The chain has TRBV2 and TRBJ1-5; TRBD1 matches at 10 bases. The CDR3 is 17 amino acids. From germline, CDR1 is SNHLY and CDR2 FYNNEI. The ends lost 4 bases at V and 1 base at J; junction bases unmatched: 7. CDR3 sequence reads: CASSGTGGIRSNQPQHF. DNA of the CDR3: TGTGCCAGCAGTGGGACAGGGGGAATCAGGAGCAATCAGCCCCAGCATTTT.

The V call is TRBV20-1, the J call TRBJ1-6, with 9 bases that match TRBD1. Germline V lookup: CDR1 DFQATT, CDR2 SNEGSKA (reference sequence). This CDR3 comprises 17 residues. The J segment lost 0 bases and the V segment lost 4 bases, leaving 7 bases of the junction unmatched. In DNA, the CDR3 is TGCAGTGCTAAAGGGACAGGGCCTTTCTCCTATAATTCACCCCTCCACTTT. It is translated as CSAKGTGPFSYNSPLHF.

This clonotype was picked up a small number of times. A read error may produce the germline difference seen at one junction end. The chain recombines TRBV24-1 with TRBJ2-1, with 7 positions matching TRBD1. The germline gives CDR1 KGHDR, CDR2 SFDVKD. CDR3 length: 15 residues. CDR3 protein: CAISDTGTAHNEQFF. The DNA of the CDR3 is TGTGCCATCAGTGATACCGGGACAGCTCACAATGAGCAGTTCTTC.

This clonotype was seen a handful of times. The chain combines TRBV7-2 with TRBJ2-4; 9 bases match TRBD1. CDR3 size: 16 residues. The trim removed 5 bases at V and 3 bases at J, leaving 8 bases unmatched. Germline V gene sequence: CDR1 SGHTA, CDR2 FQGNSA. The CDR3 bases are TGTGCCAGCAGCCTAAGGACAGGGGTTGGCAAAAACATTCAGTACTTC. Amino acid sequence: CASSLRTGVGKNIQYF.

The rearrangement links TRBV20-1 to TRBJ2-4; perhaps TRBD2 as D (6 bases). V dropped 3 bases and J dropped 2 bases, with 14 bases sitting between them. The CDR3 loop spans 15 amino acids. Germline V gene sequence: CDR1 DFQATT, CDR2 SNEGSKA (reference sequence). In DNA, the CDR3 is TGCAGTGCTAGGGGAGGCCTAGTGCCCAAAAACATTCAGTACTTC. This gives the protein CSARGGLVPKNIQYF.

This clonotype was seen a few times. The chain uses TRBV4-1 and TRBJ1-1; the match to TRBD1 covers 7 bases. The CDR3 sequence is 15 residues long. V dropped 1 base and J dropped 5; count of bases not matched to a gene: 7. Germline V gene lookup returns CDR1 MGHRA and CDR2 YSYEKL. Written as DNA, the CDR3 is TGCGCCAGCAGCCAAGTGTCTGGCAGGGGGACTGAAGCTTTCTTT. Its translation: CASSQVSGRGTEAFF.

This clonotype was detected a few times. V usage is TRBV6-1 and J usage is TRBJ2-3; 13 nucleotides match TRBD2. The CDR3 consists of 15 residues. Germline V gene sequence: CDR1 MNHNS, CDR2 SASEGT. Trimming removed 6 bases from V and 6 bases from J; junction bases left unmatched: 6. CDR3 sequence (DNA): TGTGCCAGCAGGAGACTAGCGGGGGGCCTCGATACGCAGTATTTT. This encodes CASRRLAGGLDTQYF.

This clonotype was picked up a small number of times. The chain joins TRBV4-1 to TRBJ2-5; the match to TRBD1 covers 8 bases. The germline V gene has CDR1 MGHRA and CDR2 YSYEKL. The junction had 11 bases not matched to a gene; V was cut back by 0 bases and J by 5 bases. This CDR3 has 17 amino acids. CDR3: CASSQDTDRVSHETQYF. CDR3 coding DNA: TGCGCCAGCAGCCAAGATACGGACAGGGTCAGCCACGAGACCCAGTACTTC.

The chain recombines TRBV4-1 with TRBJ2-5, with D perhaps being TRBD1 or TRBD2 (5 bases each). TRBJ2-7 explains the end of the DNA better; the J call may be wrong. This CDR3 comprises 16 residues. Germline V gene sequence: CDR1 MGHRA, CDR2 YSYEKL. The chain's CDR3 is CASSQGLGVADYEQYF. The CDR3 DNA is TGCGCCAGCAGCCAAGGGTTGGGGGTAGCCGACTACGAGCAGTACTTC.